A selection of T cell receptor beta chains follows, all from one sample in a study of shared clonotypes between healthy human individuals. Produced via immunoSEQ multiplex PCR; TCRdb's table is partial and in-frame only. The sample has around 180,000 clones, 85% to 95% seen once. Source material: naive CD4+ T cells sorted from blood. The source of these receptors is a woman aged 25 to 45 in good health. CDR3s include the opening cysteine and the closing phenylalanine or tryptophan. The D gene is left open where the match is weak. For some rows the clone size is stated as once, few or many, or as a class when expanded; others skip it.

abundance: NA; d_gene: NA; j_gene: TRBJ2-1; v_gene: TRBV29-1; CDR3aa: CSVGDYSHYNEQFF; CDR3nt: TGCAGCGTTGGAGACTACTCCCACTACAATGAGCAGTTCTTC
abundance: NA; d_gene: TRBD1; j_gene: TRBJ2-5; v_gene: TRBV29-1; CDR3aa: CSVIQGAGETQYF; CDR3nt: TGCAGCGTTATACAGGGGGCGGGGGAGACCCAGTACTTC
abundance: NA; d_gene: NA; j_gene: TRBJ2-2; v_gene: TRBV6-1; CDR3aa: CASSAEGGVGELFF; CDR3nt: TGTGCCAGCAGCGCCGAAGGGGGAGTTGGGGAGCTGTTTTTT
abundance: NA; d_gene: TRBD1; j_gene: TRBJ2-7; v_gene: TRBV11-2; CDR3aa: CASSPDRAVSYEQYF; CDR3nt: TGTGCCAGCAGCCCTGACAGGGCTGTTTCCTACGAGCAGTACTTC
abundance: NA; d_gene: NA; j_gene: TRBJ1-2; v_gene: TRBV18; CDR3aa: CASSPGKGDYGYTF; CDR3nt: TGTGCCAGCTCACCAGGGAAGGGGGACTATGGCTACACCTTC
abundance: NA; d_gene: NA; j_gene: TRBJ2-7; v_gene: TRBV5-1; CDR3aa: CASSLLVSGEQYF; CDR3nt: TGCGCCAGCAGCTTGCTAGTCTCTGGCGAGCAGTACTTC
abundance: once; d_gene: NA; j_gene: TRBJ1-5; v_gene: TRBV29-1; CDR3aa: CSVGQEDQPQHF; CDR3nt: TGCAGCGTTGGACAGGAAGATCAGCCCCAGCATTTT
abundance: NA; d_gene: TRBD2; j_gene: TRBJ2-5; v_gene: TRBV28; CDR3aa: CASSLWETGREQYF; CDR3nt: TGTGCCAGCAGTTTATGGGAAACGGGGCGGGAGCAGTACTTC
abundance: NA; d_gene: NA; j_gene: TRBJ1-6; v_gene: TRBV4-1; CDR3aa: CASSQDLGARNSPLHF; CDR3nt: TGCGCCAGCAGCCAAGATCTAGGGGCGCGAAATTCACCCCTCCACTTT
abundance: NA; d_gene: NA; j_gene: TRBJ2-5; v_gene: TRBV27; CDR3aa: CASSLRKIARRVPETQYF; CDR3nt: TGTGCCAGCAGTTTACGTAAGATAGCGAGGAGGGTCCCAGAGACCCAGTACTTC
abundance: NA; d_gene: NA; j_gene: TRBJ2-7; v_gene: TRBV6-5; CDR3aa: CASSYVIDSEQYF; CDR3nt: TGTGCCAGCAGTTACGTAATAGACTCCGAGCAGTACTTC
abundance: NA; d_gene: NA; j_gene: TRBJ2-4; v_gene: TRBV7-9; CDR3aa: CASNRTRGNIQYF; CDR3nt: TGTGCCAGCAACCGAACTAGAGGAAACATTCAGTACTTC
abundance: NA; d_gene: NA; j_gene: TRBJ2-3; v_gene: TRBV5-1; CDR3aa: CASAITDTQYF; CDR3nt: TGCGCCAGCGCGATCACAGATACGCAGTATTTT
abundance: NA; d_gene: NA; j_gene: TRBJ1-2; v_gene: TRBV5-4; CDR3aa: CASSTRTNFLEGYTF; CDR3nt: TGTGCCAGCAGCACCAGAACCAATTTTCTAGAGGGCTACACCTTC
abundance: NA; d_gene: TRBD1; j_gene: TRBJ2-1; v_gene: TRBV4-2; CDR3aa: CASSRNRGENEQFF; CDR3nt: TGTGCCAGCAGCCGGAACAGGGGCGAAAATGAGCAGTTCTTC
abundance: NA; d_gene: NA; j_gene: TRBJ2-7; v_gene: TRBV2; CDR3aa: CASSTRDEQYF; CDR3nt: TGTGCCAGCTCGACTAGAGACGAGCAGTACTTC
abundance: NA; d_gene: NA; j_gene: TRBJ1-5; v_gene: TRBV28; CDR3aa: CASSPVKAPKTTGGNQPQHF; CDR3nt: TGTGCCAGCAGCCCGGTAAAAGCGCCCAAAACGACAGGAGGCAATCAGCCCCAGCATTTT
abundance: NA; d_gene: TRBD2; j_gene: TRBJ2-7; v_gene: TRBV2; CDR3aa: CASTAGGSRYEQYF; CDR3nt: TGTGCCAGCACGGCGGGAGGCAGTCGATACGAGCAGTACTTC
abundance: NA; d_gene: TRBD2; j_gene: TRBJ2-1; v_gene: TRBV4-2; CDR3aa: CASTGTSGNEQFF; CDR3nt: TGTGCCAGCACCGGGACTAGCGGAAATGAGCAGTTCTTC
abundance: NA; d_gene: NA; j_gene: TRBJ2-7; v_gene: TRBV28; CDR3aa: CASSFRGGEQYF; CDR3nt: TGTGCCAGCAGTTTTAGGGGCGGCGAGCAGTACTTC
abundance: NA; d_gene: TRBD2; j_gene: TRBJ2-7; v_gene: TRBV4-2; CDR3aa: CASSQDSASGITSYEQYF; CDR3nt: TGTGCCAGCAGCCAAGATTCCGCTAGCGGGATCACTTCCTACGAGCAGTACTTC
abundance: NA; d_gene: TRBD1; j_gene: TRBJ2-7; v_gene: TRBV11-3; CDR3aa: CASSLAGGSEQYF; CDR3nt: TGTGCCAGCAGCTTGGCAGGGGGCAGTGAGCAGTACTTC
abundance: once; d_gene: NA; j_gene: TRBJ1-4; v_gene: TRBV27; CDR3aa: CASSSPLTGRGNEKLFF; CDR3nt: TGTGCCAGCAGTTCGCCCTTAACAGGTCGGGGTAATGAAAAACTGTTTTTT
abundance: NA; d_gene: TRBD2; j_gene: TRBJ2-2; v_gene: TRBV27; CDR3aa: CASSSYREGRTGELFF; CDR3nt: TGTGCCAGCAGTTCCTACCGGGAGGGCCGAACCGGGGAGCTGTTTTTT
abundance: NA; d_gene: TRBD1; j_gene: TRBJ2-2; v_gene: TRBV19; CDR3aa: CASSMGQENTGELFF; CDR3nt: TGTGCCAGTAGTATGGGACAGGAGAACACCGGGGAGCTGTTTTTT
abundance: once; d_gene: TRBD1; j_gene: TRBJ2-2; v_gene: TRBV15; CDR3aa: CATSREGQGTGELFF; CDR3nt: TGTGCCACCAGCAGAGAAGGACAGGGCACCGGGGAGCTGTTTTTT
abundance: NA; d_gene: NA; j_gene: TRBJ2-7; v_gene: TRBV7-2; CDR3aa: CASSLGAVEQYF; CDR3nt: TGTGCCAGCAGCTTAGGAGCTGTCGAGCAGTACTTC
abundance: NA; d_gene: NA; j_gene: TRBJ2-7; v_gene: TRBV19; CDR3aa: CASSIDRRSYEQYF; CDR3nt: TGTGCCAGTAGTATAGATCGCCGGTCCTACGAGCAGTACTTC
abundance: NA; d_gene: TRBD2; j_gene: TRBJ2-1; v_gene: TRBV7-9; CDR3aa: CASSLSILADLNEQFF; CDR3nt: TGTGCCAGCAGCTTGAGTATCCTAGCGGACCTCAATGAGCAGTTCTTC
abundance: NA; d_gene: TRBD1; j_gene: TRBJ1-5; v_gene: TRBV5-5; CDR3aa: CASSTDTGVGQPQHF; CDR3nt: TGTGCCAGCAGCACGGACACAGGGGTAGGCCAGCCCCAGCATTTT
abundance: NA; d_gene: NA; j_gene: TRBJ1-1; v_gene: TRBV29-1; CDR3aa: CSVEERGAFF; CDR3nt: TGCAGCGTTGAAGAGAGGGGAGCTTTCTTT
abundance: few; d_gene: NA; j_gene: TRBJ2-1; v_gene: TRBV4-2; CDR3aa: CASSQSSNEQFF; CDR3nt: TGTGCCAGCAGCCAATCCAGCAATGAGCAGTTCTTC
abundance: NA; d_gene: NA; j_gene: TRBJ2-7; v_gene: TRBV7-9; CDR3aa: CASSSEGDIYYEQYF; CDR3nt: TGTGCCAGCAGCTCGGAAGGGGACATCTACTACGAGCAGTACTTC